One sample yielded the 14 T cell receptor beta chains listed below, sequenced in a study of blood T cell repertoires in COVID-19. The repertoire was sequenced with immunoSEQ multiplex PCR; TCRdb's copy has only in-frame clones and lacks some. The table has around 200,000 clones, approximately 79% seen once. The specimen was peripheral blood. These receptor sequences come from a woman in her fifties or sixties with acute or convalescent COVID-19.

This CDR3 is CASSETGQGQPQHF. DNA for the CDR3: TGCGCCAGCAGTGAAACAGGGCAGGGTCAGCCCCAGCATTTT. The chain recombines TRBV10-1 with TRBJ1-5; tentatively, D is TRBD1 (6 bases). With 3 bases removed from V and 6 bases from J, the gap between germline ends came to 12 bases. This CDR3 region has 14 residues. The germline V gene has CDR1 WNHNN and CDR2 SYGVQD (reference sequence).

The gene calls are TRBV27 and TRBJ2-5; 12 bases map to TRBD2. The CDR3 is made up of 17 amino acids. J was trimmed by 3 bases and V by 6 bases; bases with no gene match: 11. Germline CDR1 is MNHEY and CDR2 is SMNVEV (reference sequence). Here the CDR3 reads CASSHLAGGNFEETQYF. The CDR3 DNA sequence: TGTGCCAGCAGCCATCTAGCGGGAGGGAACTTCGAAGAGACCCAGTACTTC.

The V and J genes are TRBV25-1 and TRBJ2-3; perhaps TRBD1 as D (7 bases). The CDR3 covers 15 residues. CDR1 is MGHDK and CDR2 is SYGVNS in the germline V gene. V lost 6 bases, J lost 2 bases, and 15 bases lay in between. The CDR3 reads CASSLRRGPTDTQYF. For the CDR3, the DNA is TGTGCCAGCAGCTTGAGGAGGGGGCCCACAGATACGCAGTATTTT. Based on the CDR3 plus reference TRBV25-1 and TRBJ2-3, the full variable domain is EADIYQTPRYLVIGTGKKITLECSQTMGHDKMYWYQQDPGMELHLIHYSYGVNSTEKGDLSSESTVSRIRTEHFPLTLESARPSHTSQYLCASSLRRGPTDTQYFGPGTRLTVL.

The V gene is TRBV7-9, the J gene TRBJ2-1; 7 positions agree with TRBD2. The trim removed 2 bases at V and 4 bases at J, leaving 11 bases unmatched. The CDR3 has 17 residues. In germline, CDR1 is SEHNR, CDR2 FQNEAQ (reference sequence). For the CDR3, the DNA is TGTGCCAGCAGCTTATTGGGTCTAGCGGATAAATACAATGAGCAGTTCTTC. It is translated as CASSLLGLADKYNEQFF. Based on the CDR3 plus reference TRBV7-9 and TRBJ2-1, the full variable domain is DTGVSQNPRHKITKRGQNVTFRCDPISEHNRLYWYRQTLGQGPEFLTYFQNEAQLEKSRLLSDRFSAERPKGSFSTLEIQRTEQGDSAMYLCASSLLGLADKYNEQFFGPGTRLTVL.

The chain recombines TRBV7-9 with TRBJ1-1; 9 bases line up with TRBD1. The V gene's germline CDR1 is SEHNR and CDR2 FQNEAQ (reference sequence). J gave up 9 bases and V 6 bases, and 8 bases lay outside the gene matches. This CDR3 comprises 13 residues. The chain's CDR3 is CASRDGQGLKAFF. The CDR3 nucleotides are TGTGCCAGCAGGGATGGACAGGGGCTAAAAGCTTTCTTT.

The chain combines TRBV6-5 with TRBJ1-1; 10 bases map to TRBD1. Germline V lookup: CDR1 MNHEY, CDR2 SVGAGI. V shed 9 bases and J 1 base; nucleotides not matched to a gene: 2. The CDR3 contains 13 residues. The CDR3 DNA reads TGTGCCAGTAGGACAGGGGGGAACACTGAAGCTTTCTTT. Amino acid sequence: CASRTGGNTEAFF.

This clone was seen once. The V gene is TRBV5-6, the J gene TRBJ1-4, with TRBD1 matching 11 bases. Germline V gene lookup returns CDR1 SGHDT and CDR2 YYEEEE. Trimming took 4 bases from V and 3 from J; bases not matched to a gene: 11. There are 18 residues in the CDR3. This chain's CDR3 is CASSAVRDRGNSNEKLFF. CDR3 nucleotide sequence: TGTGCCAGCAGCGCTGTCCGGGACAGGGGGAATTCTAATGAAAAACTGTTTTTT. The entire variable domain, with the rest obtained from reference TRBV5-6 and TRBJ1-4, is as follows: DAGVTQSPTHLIKTRGQQVTLRCSPKSGHDTVSWYQQALGQGPQFIFQYYEEEERQRGNFPDRFSGHQFPNYSSELNVNALLLGDSALYLCASSAVRDRGNSNEKLFFGSGTQLSVL.

This clone has only a few counts. The rearrangement uses TRBV28 and TRBJ1-6; D is unresolved. The germline CDR1 and CDR2 sequences are MDHEN and SYDVKM. This CDR3 has 13 amino acids. V was clipped by 5 bases and J by 9 bases, with 11 bases between them. The CDR3 protein is CASSPYTGSPLHF. The CDR3 DNA sequence: TGTGCCAGCAGTCCATATACGGGTTCACCCCTCCACTTT.

The V and J genes are TRBV27 and TRBJ1-2; 9 nucleotides align to TRBD1. The CDR3 runs 15 residues. Looked up from germline, CDR1 is MNHEY and CDR2 is SMNVEV (reference sequence). Losses at the gene ends were 6 bases for V and 5 bases for J; bases not matched to a gene: 10. CDR3 DNA sequence: TGTGCCAGCAGGGCACGCGGGACAGGGAATTATGGCTACACCTTC. It translates to CASRARGTGNYGYTF.

The chain carries TRBV7-8 and TRBJ1-2; 9 bases agree with TRBD1. The germline gives CDR1 SGHVS, CDR2 FQNEAQ. This CDR3 contains 13 residues. V was clipped by 4 bases and J by 7 bases; unmatched bases: 4. The CDR3 spells CASSSQGAGGYTF. As DNA, the CDR3 is TGTGCCAGCAGCTCACAGGGGGCGGGTGGCTACACCTTC.

The V gene is TRBV19, the J gene TRBJ1-2; TRBD1 matches 9 bases. J lost 4 bases, V lost 8 bases, and 5 bases had no gene match. Germline CDR1 is LNHDA and CDR2 is SQIVND (reference sequence). This CDR3 contains 13 residues. DNA for the CDR3: TGTGCCAGTTACAGGGGGCCTGGCTATGGCTACACCTTC. Translated: CASYRGPGYGYTF.

The sample holds one count of this clone. The rearrangement uses TRBV27 and TRBJ2-3; possible D gene TRBD1, 6 bases. CDR3 length equals 16 residues. The V gene lost 7 bases and the J gene lost 0 bases, with 17 bases spanning the gap. The germline CDR1 and CDR2 sequences are MNHEY and SMNVEV (reference sequence). CDR3 region: CASNPNRVGSTDTQYF. DNA of the CDR3: TGTGCCAGCAACCCCAACAGGGTGGGAAGCACAGATACGCAGTATTTT.

This chain joins TRBV27 and TRBJ2-3; 13 bases fit TRBD2. The ends lost 6 bases at V and 3 bases at J; junction bases unmatched: 9. Germline V lookup: CDR1 MNHEY, CDR2 SMNVEV (reference sequence). The CDR3 is made up of 17 amino acids. CDR3 region: CASSETSGRVYTDTQYF. CDR3 sequence (DNA): TGTGCCAGCAGCGAAACTAGCGGGAGGGTATATACAGATACGCAGTATTTT.

The chain links TRBV7-9 to TRBJ2-1, with TRBD2 identical over 7 bases. The germline V gene has CDR1 SEHNR and CDR2 FQNEAQ (reference sequence). CDR3 length: 16 amino acids. After removal of 5 bases from V and 0 bases from J, the junction contained 7 bases not matched to a gene. In DNA form, the CDR3 reads TGTGCCAGCAGCCTCTCCCGGACTAGCTCCTACAATGAGCAGTTCTTC. Its protein is CASSLSRTSSYNEQFF.